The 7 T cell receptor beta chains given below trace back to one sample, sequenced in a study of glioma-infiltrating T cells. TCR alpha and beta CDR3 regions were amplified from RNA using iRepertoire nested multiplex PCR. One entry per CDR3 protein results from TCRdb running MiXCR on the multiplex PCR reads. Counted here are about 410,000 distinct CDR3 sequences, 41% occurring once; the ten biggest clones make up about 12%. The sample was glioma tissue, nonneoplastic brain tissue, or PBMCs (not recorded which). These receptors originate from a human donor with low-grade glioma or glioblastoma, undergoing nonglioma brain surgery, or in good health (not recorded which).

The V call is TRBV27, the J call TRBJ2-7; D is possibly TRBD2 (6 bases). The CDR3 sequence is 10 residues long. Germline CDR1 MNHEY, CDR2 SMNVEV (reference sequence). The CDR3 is CAAGTYEQYF. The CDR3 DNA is TGTGCGGCGGGAACCTACGAGCAGTACTTC.

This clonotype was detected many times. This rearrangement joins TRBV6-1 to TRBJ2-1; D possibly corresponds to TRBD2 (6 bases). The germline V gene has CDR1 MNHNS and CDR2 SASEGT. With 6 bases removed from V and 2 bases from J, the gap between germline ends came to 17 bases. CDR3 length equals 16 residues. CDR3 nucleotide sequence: TGTGCCAGCAGGAGCCCTAGCGCGACAGCCTACAATGAGCAGTTCTTC. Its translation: CASRSPSATAYNEQFF.

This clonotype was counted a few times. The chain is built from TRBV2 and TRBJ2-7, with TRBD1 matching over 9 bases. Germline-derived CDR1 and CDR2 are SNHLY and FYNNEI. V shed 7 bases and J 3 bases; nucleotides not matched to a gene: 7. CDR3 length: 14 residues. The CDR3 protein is CASMGDREGYEQYF. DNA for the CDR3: TGTGCCAGCATGGGGGACAGGGAAGGCTACGAGCAGTACTTC.

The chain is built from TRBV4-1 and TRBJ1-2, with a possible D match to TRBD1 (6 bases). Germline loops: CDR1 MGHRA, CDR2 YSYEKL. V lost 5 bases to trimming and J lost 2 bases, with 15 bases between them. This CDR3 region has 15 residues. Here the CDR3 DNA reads TGCGCCAGCAGCAAACCGGGACAAGGAAACTATGGCTACACCTTC. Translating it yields CASSKPGQGNYGYTF.

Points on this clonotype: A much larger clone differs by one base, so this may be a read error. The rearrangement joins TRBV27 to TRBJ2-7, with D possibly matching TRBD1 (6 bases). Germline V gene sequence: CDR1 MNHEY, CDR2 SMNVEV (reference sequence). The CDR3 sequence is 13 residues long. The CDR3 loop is CASSQGSSYEQCF. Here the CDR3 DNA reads TGTGCCAGCAGTCAGGGGAGCTCCTACGAGCAGTGCTTC.

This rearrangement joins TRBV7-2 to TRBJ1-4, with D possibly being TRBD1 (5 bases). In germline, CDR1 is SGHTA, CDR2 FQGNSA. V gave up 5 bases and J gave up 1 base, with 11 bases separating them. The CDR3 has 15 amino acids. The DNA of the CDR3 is TGTGCCAGCAGCCCGGACATACTAACTAATGAAAAACTGTTTTTT. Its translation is CASSPDILTNEKLFF.

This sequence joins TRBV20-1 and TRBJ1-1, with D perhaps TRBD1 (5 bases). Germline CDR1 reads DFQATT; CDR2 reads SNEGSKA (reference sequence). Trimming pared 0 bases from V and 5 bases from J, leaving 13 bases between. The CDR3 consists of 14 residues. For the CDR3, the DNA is TGCAGTGCTAGAGATGGGGCCCTAATTACTGAAGCTTTCTTT. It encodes CSARDGALITEAFF.